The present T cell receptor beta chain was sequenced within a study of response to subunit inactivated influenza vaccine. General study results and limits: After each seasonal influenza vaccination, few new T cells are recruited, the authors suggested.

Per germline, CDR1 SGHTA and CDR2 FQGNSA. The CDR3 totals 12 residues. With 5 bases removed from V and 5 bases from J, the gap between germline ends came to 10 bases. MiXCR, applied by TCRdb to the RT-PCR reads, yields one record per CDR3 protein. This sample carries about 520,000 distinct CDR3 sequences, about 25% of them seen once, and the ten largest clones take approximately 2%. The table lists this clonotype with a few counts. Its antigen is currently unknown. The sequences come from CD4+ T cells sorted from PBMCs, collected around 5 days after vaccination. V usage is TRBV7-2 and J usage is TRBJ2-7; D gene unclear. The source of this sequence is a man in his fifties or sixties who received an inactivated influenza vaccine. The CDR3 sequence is CASSTDHHEQYF. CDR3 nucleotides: TGTGCCAGCAGCACGGACCACCACGAGCAGTACTTC.